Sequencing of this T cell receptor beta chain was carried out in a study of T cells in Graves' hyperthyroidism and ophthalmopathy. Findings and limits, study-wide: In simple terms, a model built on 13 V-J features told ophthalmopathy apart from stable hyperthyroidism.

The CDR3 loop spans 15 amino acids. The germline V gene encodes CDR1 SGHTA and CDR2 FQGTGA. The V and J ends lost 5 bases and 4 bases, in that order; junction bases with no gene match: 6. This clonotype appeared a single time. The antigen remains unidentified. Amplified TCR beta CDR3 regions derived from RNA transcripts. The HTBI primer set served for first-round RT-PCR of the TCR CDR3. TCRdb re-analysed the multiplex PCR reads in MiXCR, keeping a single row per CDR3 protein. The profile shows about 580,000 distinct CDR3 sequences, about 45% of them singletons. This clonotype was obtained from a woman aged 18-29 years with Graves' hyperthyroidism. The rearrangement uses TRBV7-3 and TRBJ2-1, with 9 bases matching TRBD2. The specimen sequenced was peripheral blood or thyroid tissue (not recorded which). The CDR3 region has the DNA TGTGCCAGCAGCATACTAGCGGGTACTTACAATGAGCAGTTCTTC. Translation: CASSILAGTYNEQFF. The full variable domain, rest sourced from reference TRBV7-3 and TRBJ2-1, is GAGVSQTPSNKVTEKGKYVELRCDPISGHTALYWYRQSLGQGPEFLIYFQGTGAADDSGLPNDRFFAVRPEGSVSTLKIQRTERGDSAVYLCASSILAGTYNEQFFGPGTRLTVL.